What follows is one T cell receptor (beta chain) and its context. All donors qualified as healthy HIV-negative adults and had experienced no recent acute infections or vaccinations. Trimming took 3 bases from V and 7 from J, leaving 4 bases between them. Germline values: CDR1 MGHRA, CDR2 YSYEKL. This CDR3 has 11 amino acids. This sample was included in a study of shared clonotypes between healthy human individuals. This table comes from immunoSEQ multiplex PCR, and its TCRdb copy is limited to in-frame clones, with some not included. The data show about 530,000 clones, 60% to 80% seen once. The chain has TRBV4-1 and TRBJ2-1, with no clear D. Sequencing was performed on PBMCs. This clonotype was obtained from a woman in her thirties or forties in good health. Some clones in this sample may be carry-over from other donors' samples. The CDR3 here is CASSHSNEQFF. CDR3 bases: TGCGCCAGCAGCCACAGTAATGAGCAGTTCTTC.